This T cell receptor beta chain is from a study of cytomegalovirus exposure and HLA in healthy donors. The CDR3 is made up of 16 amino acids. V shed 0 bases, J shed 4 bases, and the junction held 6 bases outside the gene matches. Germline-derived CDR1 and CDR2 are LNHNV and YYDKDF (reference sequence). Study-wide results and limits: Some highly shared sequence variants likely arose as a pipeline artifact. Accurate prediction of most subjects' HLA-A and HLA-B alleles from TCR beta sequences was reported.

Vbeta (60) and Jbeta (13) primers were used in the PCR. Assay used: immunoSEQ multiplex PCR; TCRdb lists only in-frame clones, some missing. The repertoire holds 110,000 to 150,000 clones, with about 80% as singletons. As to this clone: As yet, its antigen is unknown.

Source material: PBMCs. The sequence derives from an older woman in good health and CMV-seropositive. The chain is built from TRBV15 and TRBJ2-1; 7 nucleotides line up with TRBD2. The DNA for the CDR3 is TGTGCCACCAGCAGAGACCGGGGGAGGGTGTACAATGAGCAGTTCTTC. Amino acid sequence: CATSRDRGRVYNEQFF.